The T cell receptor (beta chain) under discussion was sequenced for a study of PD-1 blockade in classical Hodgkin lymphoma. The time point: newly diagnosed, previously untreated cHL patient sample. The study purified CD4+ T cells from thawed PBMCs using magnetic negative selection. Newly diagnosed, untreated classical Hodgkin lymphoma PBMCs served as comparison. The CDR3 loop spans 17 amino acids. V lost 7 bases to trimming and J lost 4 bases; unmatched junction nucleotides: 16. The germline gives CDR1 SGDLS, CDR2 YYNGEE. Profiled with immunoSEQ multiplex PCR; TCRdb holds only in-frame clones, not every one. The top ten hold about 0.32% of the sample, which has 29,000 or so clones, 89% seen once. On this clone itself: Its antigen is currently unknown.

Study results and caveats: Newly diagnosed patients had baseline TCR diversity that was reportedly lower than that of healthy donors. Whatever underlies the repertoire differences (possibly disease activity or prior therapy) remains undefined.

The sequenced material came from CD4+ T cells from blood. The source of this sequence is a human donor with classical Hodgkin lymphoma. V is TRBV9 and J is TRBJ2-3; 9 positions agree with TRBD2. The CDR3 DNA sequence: TGTGCCAGCTCTTATTTGGGAGCGGGAGGTCTTTCAGATACGCAGTATTTT. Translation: CASSYLGAGGLSDTQYF. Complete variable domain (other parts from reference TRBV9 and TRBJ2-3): DSGVTQTPKHLITATGQRVTLRCSPRSGDLSVYWYQQSLDQGLQFLIQYYNGEERAKGNILERFSAQQFPDLHSELNLSSLELGDSALYFCASSYLGAGGLSDTQYFGPGTRLTVL.